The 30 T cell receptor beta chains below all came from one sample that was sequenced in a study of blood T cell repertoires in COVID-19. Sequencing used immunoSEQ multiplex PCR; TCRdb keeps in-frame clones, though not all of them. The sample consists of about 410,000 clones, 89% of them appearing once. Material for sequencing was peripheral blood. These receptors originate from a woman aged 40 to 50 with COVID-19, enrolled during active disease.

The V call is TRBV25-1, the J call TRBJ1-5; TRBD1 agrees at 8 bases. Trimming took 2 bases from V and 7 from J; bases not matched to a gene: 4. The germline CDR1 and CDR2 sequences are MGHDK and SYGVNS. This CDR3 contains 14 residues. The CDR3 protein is CASSEPGGGQPQHF. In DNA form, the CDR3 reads TGTGCCAGCAGTGAACCAGGGGGCGGCCAGCCCCAGCATTTT.

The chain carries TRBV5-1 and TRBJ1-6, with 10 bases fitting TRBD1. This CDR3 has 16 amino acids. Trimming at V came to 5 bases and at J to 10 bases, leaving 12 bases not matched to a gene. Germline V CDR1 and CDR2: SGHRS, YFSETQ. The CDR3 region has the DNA TGCGCCAGCAGTCGGGACAGGGGACCGGGGGGATCACCCCTCCACTTT. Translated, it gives CASSRDRGPGGSPLHF.

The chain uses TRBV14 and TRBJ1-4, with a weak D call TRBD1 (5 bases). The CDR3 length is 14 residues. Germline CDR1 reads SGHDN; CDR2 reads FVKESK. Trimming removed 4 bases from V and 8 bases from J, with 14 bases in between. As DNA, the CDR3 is TGTGCCAGCAGCCCCTGGGGGGGGTACGAAAAACTGTTTTTT. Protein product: CASSPWGGYEKLFF. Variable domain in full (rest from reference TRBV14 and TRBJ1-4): EAGVTQFPSHSVIEKGQTVTLRCDPISGHDNLYWYRRVMGKEIKFLLHFVKESKQDESGMPNNRFLAERTGGTYSTLKVQPAELEDSGVYFCASSPWGGYEKLFFGSGTQLSVL.

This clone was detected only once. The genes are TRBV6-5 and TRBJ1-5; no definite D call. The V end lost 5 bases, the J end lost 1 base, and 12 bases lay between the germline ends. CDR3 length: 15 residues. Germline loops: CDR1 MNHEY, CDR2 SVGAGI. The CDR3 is CASSPRLASNQPQHF. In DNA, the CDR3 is TGTGCCAGCAGTCCCCGGCTAGCGAGCAATCAGCCCCAGCATTTT.

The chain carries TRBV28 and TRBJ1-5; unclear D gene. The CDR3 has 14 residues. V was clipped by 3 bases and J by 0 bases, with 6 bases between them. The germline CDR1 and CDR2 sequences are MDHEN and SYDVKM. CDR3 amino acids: CASSFEYSNQPQHF. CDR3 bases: TGTGCCAGCAGTTTTGAGTATAGCAATCAGCCCCAGCATTTT.

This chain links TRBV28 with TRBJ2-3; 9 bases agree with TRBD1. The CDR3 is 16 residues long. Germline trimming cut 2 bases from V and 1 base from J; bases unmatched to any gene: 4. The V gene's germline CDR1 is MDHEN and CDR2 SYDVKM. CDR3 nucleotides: TGTGCCAGCAGTTTAGACAGGGGGTACGGCACAGATACGCAGTATTTT. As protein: CASSLDRGYGTDTQYF.

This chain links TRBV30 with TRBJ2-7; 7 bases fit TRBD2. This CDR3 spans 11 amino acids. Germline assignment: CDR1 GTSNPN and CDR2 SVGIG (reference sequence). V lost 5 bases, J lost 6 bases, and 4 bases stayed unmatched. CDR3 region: CAWSGEGEQYF. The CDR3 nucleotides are TGTGCCTGGTCTGGGGAGGGCGAGCAGTACTTC. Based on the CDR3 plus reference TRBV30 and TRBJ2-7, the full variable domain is SQTIHQWPATLVQPVGSPLSLECTVEGTSNPNLYWYRQAAGRGLQLLFYSVGIGQISSEVPQNLSASRPQDRQFILSSKKLLLSDSGFYLCAWSGEGEQYFGPGTRLTVT.

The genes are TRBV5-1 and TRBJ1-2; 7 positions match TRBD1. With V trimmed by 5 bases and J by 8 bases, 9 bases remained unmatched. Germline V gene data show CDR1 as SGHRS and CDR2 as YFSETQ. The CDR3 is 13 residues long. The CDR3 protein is CASSSGQAGGYTF. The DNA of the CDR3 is TGCGCCAGCAGTTCCGGACAGGCGGGAGGCTACACCTTC.

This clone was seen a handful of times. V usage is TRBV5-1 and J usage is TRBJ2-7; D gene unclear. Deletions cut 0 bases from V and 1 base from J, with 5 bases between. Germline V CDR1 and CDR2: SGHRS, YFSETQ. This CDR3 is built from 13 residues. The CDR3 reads CASSLELSYEQYF. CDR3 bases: TGCGCCAGCAGCTTGGAACTTTCCTACGAGCAGTACTTC. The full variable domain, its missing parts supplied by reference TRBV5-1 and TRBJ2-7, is KAGVTQTPRYLIKTRGQQVTLSCSPISGHRSVSWYQQTPGQGLQFLFEYFSETQRNKGNFPGRFSGRQFSNSRSEMNVSTLELGDSALYLCASSLELSYEQYFGPGTRLTVT.

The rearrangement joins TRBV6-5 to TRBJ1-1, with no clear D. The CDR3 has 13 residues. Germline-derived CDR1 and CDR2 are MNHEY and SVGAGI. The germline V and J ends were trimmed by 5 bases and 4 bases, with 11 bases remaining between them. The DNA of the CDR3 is TGTGCCAGCAGTCGGCAGGCCGGCACTGAAGCTTTCTTT. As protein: CASSRQAGTEAFF.

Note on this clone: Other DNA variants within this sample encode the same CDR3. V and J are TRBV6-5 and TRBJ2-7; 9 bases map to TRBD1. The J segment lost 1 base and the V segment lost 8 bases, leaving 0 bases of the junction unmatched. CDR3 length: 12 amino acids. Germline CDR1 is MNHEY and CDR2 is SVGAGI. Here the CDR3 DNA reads TGTGCCAGCGGACAGGGGTCCTACGAGCAGTACTTC. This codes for CASGQGSYEQYF.

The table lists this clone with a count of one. The CDR3 here is CAISESLGQPNYGYTF. In nucleotides, the CDR3 is TGTGCCATCAGTGAGTCTTTGGGACAGCCTAACTATGGCTACACCTTC. J is TRBJ1-2 and V is TRBV10-3, with 7 bases lining up with TRBD1. With V trimmed by 0 bases and J by 0 bases, 4 bases remained unmatched. The CDR3 spans 16 residues. CDR1 is ENHRY and CDR2 is SYGVKD in the germline V gene.

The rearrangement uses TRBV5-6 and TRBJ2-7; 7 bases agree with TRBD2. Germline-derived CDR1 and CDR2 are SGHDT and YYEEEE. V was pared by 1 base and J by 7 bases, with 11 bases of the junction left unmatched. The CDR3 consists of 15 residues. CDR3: CASSLRKGARGEQYF. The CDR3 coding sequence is TGTGCCAGCAGCTTGAGAAAAGGGGCGCGGGGGGAGCAGTACTTC.

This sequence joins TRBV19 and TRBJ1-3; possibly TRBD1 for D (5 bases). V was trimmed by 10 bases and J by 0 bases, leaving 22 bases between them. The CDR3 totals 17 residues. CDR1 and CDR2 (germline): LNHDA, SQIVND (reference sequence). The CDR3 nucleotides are TGTGCCAAGCTAGGGCAGGGATTTTCCTACTCTGGAAACACCATATATTTT. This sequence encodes CAKLGQGFSYSGNTIYF.

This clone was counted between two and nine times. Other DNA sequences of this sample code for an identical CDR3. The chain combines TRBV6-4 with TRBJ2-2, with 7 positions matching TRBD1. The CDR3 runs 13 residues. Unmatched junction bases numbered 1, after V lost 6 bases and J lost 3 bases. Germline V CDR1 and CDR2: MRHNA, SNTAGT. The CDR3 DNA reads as TGTGCCAGCAGCGGGACAGACACCGGGGAGCTGTTTTTT. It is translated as CASSGTDTGELFF.

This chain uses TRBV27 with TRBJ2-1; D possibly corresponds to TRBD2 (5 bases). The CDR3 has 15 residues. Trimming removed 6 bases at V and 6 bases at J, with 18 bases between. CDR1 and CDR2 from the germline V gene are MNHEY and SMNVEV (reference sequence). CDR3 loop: CASSMGDPRVNEQFF. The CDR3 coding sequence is TGTGCCAGCAGCATGGGAGACCCCAGAGTCAATGAGCAGTTCTTC.

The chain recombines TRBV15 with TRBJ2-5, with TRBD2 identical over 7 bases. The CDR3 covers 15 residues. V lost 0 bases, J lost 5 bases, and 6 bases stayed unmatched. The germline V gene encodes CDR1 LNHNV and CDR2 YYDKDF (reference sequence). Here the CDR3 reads CATSREGLTRETQYF. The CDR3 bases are TGTGCCACCAGCAGAGAGGGACTAACCCGGGAGACCCAGTACTTC. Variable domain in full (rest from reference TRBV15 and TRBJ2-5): DAMVIQNPRYQVTQFGKPVTLSCSQTLNHNVMYWYQQKSSQAPKLLFHYYDKDFNNEADTPDNFQSRRPNTSFCFLDIRSPGLGDTAMYLCATSREGLTRETQYFGPGTRLLVL.

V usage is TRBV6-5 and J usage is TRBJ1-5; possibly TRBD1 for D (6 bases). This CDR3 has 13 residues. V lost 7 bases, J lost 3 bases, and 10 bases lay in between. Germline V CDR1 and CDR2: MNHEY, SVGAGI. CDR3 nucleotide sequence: TGTGCCAGCACCAGGGGTGTCAATCAGCCCCAGCATTTT. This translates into CASTRGVNQPQHF.

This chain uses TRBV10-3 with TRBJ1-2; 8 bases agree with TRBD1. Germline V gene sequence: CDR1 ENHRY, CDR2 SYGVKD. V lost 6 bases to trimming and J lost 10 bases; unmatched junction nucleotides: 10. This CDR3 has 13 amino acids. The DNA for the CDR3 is TGTGCCATCAGCGATTCCCGGGACAGGACCTACACCTTC. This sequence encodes CAISDSRDRTYTF.

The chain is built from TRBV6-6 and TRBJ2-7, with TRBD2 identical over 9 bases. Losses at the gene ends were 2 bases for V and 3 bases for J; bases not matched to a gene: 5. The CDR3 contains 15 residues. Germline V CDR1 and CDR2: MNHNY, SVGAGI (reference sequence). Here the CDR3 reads CASSYGAGGIYEQYF. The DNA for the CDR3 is TGTGCCAGCAGTTACGGTGCGGGGGGGATCTACGAGCAGTACTTC.

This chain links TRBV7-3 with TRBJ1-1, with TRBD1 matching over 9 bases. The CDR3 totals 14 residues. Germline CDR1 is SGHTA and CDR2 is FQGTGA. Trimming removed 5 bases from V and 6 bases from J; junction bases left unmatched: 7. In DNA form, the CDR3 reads TGTGCCAGCAGCCGGACAGGGGAGATGGCTGAAGCTTTCTTT. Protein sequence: CASSRTGEMAEAFF.

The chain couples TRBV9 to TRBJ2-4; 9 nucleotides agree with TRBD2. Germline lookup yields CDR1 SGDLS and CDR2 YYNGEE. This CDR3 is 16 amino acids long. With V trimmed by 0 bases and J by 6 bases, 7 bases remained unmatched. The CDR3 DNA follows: TGTGCCAGCAGCGTAGGGGGGCGGGGGGGCCTAAACATTCAGTACTTC. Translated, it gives CASSVGGRGGLNIQYF.

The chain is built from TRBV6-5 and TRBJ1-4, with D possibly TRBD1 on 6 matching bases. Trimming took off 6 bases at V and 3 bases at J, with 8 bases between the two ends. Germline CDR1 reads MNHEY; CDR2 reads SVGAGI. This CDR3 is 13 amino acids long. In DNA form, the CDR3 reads TGTGCCAGCAGGCGGGGGCCTAATGAAAAACTGTTTTTT. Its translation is CASRRGPNEKLFF.

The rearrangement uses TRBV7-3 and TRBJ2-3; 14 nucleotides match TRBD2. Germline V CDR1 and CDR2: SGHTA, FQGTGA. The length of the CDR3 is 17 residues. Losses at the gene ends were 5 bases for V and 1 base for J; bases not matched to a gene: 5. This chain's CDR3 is CASSLRLAGGRTDTQYF. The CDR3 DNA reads TGTGCCAGCAGCCTAAGACTAGCGGGGGGGCGCACAGATACGCAGTATTTT. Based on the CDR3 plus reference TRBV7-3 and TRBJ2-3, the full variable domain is GAGVSQTPSNKVTEKGKYVELRCDPISGHTALYWYRQSLGQGPEFLIYFQGTGAADDSGLPNDRFFAVRPEGSVSTLKIQRTERGDSAVYLCASSLRLAGGRTDTQYFGPGTRLTVL.

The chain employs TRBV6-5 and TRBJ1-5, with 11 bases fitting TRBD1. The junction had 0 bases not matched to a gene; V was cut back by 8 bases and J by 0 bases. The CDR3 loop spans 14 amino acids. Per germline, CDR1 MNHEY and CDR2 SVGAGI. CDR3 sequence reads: CASGTGGSNQPQHF. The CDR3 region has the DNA TGTGCCAGCGGGACAGGGGGTAGCAATCAGCCCCAGCATTTT.

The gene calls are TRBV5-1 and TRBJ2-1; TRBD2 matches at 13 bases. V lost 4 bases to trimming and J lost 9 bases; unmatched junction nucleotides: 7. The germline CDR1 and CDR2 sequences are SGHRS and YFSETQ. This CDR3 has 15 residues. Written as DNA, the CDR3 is TGCGCCAGCAGCGCCGGGACTAGCGGGGAAGGTGAGCAGTTCTTC. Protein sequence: CASSAGTSGEGEQFF.

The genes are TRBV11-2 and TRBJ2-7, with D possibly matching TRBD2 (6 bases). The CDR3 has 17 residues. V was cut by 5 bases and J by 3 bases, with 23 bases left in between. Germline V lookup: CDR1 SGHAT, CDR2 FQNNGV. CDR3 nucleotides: TGTGCCAGCAGCGTACGAAACCGGGACTCCTTGTTCTACGAGCAGTACTTC. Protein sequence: CASSVRNRDSLFYEQYF. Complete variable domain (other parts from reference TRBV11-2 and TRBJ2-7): EAGVAQSPRYKIIEKRQSVAFWCNPISGHATLYWYQQILGQGPKLLIQFQNNGVVDDSQLPKDRFSAERLKGVDSTLKIQPAKLEDSAVYLCASSVRNRDSLFYEQYFGPGTRLTVT.

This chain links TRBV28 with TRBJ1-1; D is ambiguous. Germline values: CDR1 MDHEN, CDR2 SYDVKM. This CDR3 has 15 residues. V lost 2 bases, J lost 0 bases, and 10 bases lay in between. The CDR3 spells CASSLVPGMNTEAFF. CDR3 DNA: TGTGCCAGCAGTTTAGTCCCCGGGATGAACACTGAAGCTTTCTTT.

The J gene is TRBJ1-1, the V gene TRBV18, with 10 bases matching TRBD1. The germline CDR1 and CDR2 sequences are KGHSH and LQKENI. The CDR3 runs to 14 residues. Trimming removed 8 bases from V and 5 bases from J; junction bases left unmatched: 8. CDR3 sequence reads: CASTSGTGVTEAFF. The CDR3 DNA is TGTGCCAGCACCTCGGGGACAGGGGTGACTGAAGCTTTCTTT. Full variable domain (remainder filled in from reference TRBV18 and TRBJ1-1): NAGVMQNPRHLVRRRGQEARLRCSPMKGHSHVYWYRQLPEEGLKFMVYLQKENIIDESGMPKERFSAEFPKEGPSILRIQQVVRGDSAAYFCASTSGTGVTEAFFGQGTRLTVV.

For the CDR3, the DNA is TGTGCCAGCAGCCAGAACGTACGAACAGGAGACAATGAGCAGTTCTTC. Its translation is CASSQNVRTGDNEQFF. The chain uses TRBV4-2 and TRBJ2-1; maybe TRBD1 (5 bases). The CDR3 runs 16 residues. Trimming cost V 3 bases and J 5 bases, with 17 bases left between them. In germline, CDR1 is LGHNA, CDR2 YNFKEQ.